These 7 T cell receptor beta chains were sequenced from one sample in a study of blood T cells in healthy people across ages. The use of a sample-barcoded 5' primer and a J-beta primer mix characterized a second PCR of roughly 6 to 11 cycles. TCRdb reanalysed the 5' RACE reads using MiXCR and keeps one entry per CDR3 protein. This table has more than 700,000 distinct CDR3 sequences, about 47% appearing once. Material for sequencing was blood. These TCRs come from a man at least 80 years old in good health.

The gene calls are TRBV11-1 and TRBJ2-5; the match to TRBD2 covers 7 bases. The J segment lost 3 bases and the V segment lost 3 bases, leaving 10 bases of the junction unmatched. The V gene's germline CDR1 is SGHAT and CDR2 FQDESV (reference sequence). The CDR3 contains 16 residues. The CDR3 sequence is CASSFEMGEGEETQYF. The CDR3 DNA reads TGTGCCAGCAGCTTTGAAATGGGGGAGGGAGAAGAGACCCAGTACTTC.

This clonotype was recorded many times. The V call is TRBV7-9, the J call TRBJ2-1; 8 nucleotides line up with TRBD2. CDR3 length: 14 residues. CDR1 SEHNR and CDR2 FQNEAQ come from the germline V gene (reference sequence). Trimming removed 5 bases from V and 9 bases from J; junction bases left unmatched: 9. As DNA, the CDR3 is TGTGCCAGCAGCGAGGGACTAGTTCTTGGTGAGCAGTTCTTC. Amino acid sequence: CASSEGLVLGEQFF. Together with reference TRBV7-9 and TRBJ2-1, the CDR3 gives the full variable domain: DTGVSQNPRHKITKRGQNVTFRCDPISEHNRLYWYRQTLGQGPEFLTYFQNEAQLEKSRLLSDRFSAERPKGSFSTLEIQRTEQGDSAMYLCASSEGLVLGEQFFGPGTRLTVL.

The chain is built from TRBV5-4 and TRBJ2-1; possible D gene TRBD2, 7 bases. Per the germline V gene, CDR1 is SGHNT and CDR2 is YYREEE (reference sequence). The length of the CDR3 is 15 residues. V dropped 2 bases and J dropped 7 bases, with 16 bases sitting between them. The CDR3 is CASSLEGGFTNEQFF. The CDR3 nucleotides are TGTGCCAGCAGCTTAGAGGGGGGGTTCACGAATGAGCAGTTCTTC.

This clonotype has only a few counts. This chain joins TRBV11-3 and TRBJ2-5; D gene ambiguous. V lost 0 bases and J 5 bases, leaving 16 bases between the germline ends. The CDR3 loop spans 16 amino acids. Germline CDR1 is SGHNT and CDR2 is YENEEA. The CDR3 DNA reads TGTGCCAGCAGCTTAGATTCAGTGGGCCATCAGGAGACCCAGTACTTC. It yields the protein CASSLDSVGHQETQYF.

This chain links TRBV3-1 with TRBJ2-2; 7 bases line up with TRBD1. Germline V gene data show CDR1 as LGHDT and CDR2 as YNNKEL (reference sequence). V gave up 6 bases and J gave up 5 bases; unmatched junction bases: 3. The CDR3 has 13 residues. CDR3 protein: CASRGTVTGELFF. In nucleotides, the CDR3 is TGTGCCAGCAGAGGGACAGTTACCGGGGAGCTGTTTTTT.

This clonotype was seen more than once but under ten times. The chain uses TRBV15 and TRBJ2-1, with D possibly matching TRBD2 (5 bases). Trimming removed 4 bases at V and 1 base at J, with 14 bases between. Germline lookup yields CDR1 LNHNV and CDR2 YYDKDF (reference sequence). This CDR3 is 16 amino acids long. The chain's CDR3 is CATSTSTGNSYNEQFF. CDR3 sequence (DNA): TGTGCCACCAGCACCTCGACGGGGAATTCCTACAATGAGCAGTTCTTC. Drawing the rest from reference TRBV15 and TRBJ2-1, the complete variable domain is DAMVIQNPRYQVTQFGKPVTLSCSQTLNHNVMYWYQQKSSQAPKLLFHYYDKDFNNEADTPDNFQSRRPNTSFCFLDIRSPGLGDTAMYLCATSTSTGNSYNEQFFGPGTRLTVL.

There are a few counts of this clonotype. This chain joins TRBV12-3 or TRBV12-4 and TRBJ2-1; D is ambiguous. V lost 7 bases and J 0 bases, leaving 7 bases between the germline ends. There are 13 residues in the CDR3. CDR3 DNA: TGTGCCAGCACCTTCCGCTCCTACAATGAGCAGTTCTTC. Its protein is CASTFRSYNEQFF.